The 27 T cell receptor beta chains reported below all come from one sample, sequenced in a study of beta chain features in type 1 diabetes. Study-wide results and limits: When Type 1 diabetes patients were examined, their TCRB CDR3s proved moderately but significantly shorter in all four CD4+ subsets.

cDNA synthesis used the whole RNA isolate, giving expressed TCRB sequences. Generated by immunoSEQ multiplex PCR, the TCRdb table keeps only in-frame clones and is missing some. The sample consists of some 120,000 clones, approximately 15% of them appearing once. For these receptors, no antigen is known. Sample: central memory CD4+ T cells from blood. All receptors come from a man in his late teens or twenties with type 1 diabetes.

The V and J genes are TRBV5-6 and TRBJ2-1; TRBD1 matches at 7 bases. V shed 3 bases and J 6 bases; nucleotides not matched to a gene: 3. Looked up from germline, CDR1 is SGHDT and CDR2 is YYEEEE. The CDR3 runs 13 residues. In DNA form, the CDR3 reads TGTGCCAGCAGCTGGACAGGACTCAATGAGCAGTTCTTC. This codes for CASSWTGLNEQFF.

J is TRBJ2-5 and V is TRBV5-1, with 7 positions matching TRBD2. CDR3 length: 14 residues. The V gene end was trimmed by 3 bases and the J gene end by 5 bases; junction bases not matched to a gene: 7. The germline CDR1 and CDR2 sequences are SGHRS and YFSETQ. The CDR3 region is CASSWRDYRETQYF. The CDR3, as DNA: TGCGCCAGCAGCTGGCGGGACTATAGGGAGACCCAGTACTTC. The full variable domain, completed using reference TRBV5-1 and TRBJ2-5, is KAGVTQTPRYLIKTRGQQVTLSCSPISGHRSVSWYQQTPGQGLQFLFEYFSETQRNKGNFPGRFSGRQFSNSRSEMNVSTLELGDSALYLCASSWRDYRETQYFGPGTRLLVL.

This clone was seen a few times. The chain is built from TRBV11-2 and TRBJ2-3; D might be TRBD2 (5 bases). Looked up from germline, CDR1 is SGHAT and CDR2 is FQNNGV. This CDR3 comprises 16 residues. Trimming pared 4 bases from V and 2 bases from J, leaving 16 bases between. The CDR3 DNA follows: TGTGCCAGCAGCTCCAACAGCGGTCCTGTCACAGATACGCAGTATTTT. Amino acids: CASSSNSGPVTDTQYF. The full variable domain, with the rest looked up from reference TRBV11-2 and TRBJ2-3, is EAGVAQSPRYKIIEKRQSVAFWCNPISGHATLYWYQQILGQGPKLLIQFQNNGVVDDSQLPKDRFSAERLKGVDSTLKIQPAKLEDSAVYLCASSSNSGPVTDTQYFGPGTRLTVL.

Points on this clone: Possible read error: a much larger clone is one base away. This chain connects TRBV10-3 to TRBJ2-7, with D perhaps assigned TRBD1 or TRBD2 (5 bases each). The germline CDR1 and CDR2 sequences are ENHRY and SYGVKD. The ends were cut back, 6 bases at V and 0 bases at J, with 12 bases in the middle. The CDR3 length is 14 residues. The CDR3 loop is CAISSGRNSYEQYF. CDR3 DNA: TGTGCCATCAGCTCGGGACGGAACTCCTACGAGCAGTACTTC.

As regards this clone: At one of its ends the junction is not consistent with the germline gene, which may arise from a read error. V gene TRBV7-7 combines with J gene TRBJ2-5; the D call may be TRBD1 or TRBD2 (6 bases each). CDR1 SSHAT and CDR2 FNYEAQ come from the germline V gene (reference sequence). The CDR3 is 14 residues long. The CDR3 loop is CASSLGGNGETQYF. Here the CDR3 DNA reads TGTGCTAGCAGCTTAGGGGGGAATGGGGAGACCCAGTACTTC.

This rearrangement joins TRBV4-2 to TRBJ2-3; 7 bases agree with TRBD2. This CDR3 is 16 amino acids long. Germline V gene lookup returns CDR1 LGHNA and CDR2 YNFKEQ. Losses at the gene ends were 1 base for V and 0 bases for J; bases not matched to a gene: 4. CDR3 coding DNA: TGTGCCAGCAGCCAAGGAAATAGCGGGAGCACAGATACGCAGTATTTT. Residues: CASSQGNSGSTDTQYF.

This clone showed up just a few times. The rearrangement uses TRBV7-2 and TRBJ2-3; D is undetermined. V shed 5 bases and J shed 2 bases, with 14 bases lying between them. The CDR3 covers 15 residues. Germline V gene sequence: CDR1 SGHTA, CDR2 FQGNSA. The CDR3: CASSLEYLATDTQYF. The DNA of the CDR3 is TGTGCCAGCAGCCTAGAGTACCTGGCCACAGATACGCAGTATTTT.

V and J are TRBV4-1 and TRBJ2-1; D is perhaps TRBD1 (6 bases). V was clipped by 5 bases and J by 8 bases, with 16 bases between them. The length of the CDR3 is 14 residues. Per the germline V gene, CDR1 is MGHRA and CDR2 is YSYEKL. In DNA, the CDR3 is TGCGCCAGCAGCGCGACAGGCAACTCTGATGAGCAGTTCTTC. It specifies CASSATGNSDEQFF.

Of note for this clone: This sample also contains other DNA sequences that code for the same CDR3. CDR3 sequence (DNA): TGTGCCAGCAGCTCGGCCTACGAGCAGTACTTC. Translated: CASSSAYEQYF. The chain combines TRBV25-1 with TRBJ2-7; no reliable D call. The CDR3 is 11 residues long. Per the germline V gene, CDR1 is MGHDK and CDR2 is SYGVNS. V lost 6 bases and J 2 bases, leaving 5 bases between the germline ends.

The CDR3 loop is CASSTSGRYEQYF. Here the CDR3 DNA reads TGTGCCAGCTCGACTAGCGGGAGGTACGAGCAGTACTTC. This chain connects TRBV15 to TRBJ2-7; 13 positions agree with TRBD2. The germline CDR1 and CDR2 sequences are LNHNV and YYDKDF (reference sequence). V shed 10 bases, J shed 4 bases, and the junction held 4 bases outside the gene matches. The CDR3 is 13 residues long.

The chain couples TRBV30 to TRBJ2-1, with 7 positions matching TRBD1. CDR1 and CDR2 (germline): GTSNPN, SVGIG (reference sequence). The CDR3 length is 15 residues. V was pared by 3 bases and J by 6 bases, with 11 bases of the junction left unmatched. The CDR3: CAWSEGAPLVNEQFF. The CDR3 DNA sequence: TGTGCCTGGAGCGAGGGGGCCCCCCTAGTCAATGAGCAGTTCTTC.

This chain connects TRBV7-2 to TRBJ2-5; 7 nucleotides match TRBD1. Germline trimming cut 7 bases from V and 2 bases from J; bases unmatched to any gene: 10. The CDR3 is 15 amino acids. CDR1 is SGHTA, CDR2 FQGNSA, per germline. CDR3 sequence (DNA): TGTGCCAGCATCCCCTCCGGGACAGTACAAGAGACCCAGTACTTC. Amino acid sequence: CASIPSGTVQETQYF.

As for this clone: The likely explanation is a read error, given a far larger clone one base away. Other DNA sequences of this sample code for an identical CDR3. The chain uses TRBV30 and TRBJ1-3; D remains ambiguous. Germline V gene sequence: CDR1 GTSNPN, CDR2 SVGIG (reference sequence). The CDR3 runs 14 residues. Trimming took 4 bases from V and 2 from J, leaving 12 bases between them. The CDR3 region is CAWTLGSAGNTIYF. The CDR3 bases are TGTGCCTGGACCTTAGGGTCGGCTGGAAACACCATATATTTT.

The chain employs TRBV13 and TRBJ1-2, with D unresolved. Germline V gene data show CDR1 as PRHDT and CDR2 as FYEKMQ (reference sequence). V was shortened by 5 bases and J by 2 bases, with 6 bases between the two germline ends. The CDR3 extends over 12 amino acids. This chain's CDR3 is CASSTRNYGYTF. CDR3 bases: TGTGCCAGCAGCACTAGAAACTATGGCTACACCTTC.

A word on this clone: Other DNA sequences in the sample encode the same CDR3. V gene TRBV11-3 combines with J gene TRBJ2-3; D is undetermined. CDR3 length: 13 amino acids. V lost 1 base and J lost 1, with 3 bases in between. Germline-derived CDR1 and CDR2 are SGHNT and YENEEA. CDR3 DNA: TGTGCCAGCAGCTTAGCAGGCACAGATACGCAGTATTTT. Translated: CASSLAGTDTQYF.

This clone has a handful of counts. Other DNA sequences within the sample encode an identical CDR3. CDR3 protein: CASSIGPDTQYF. CDR3 bases: TGTGCCAGTAGTATAGGTCCAGATACGCAGTATTTT. This chain uses TRBV19 with TRBJ2-3; D unresolved. The CDR3 covers 12 residues. The germline V gene has CDR1 LNHDA and CDR2 SQIVND (reference sequence). The V gene lost 1 base and the J gene lost 4 bases, with 3 bases spanning the gap.

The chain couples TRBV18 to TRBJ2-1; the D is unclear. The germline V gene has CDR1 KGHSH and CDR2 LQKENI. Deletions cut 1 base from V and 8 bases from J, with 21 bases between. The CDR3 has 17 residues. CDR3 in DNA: TGTGCCAGCTCACCACGGTTTCCAGAACTTGGTTCCGATGAGCAGTTCTTC. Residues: CASSPRFPELGSDEQFF. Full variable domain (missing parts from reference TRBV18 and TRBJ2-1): NAGVMQNPRHLVRRRGQEARLRCSPMKGHSHVYWYRQLPEEGLKFMVYLQKENIIDESGMPKERFSAEFPKEGPSILRIQQVVRGDSAAYFCASSPRFPELGSDEQFFGPGTRLTVL.

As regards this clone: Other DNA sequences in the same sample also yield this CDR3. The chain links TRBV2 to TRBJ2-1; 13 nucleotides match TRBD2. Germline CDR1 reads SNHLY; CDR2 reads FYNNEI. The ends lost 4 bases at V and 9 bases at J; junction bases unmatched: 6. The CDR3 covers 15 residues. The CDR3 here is CASSGRRLAGGEQFF. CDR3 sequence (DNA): TGTGCCAGCAGTGGACGGCGACTAGCGGGAGGTGAGCAGTTCTTC.

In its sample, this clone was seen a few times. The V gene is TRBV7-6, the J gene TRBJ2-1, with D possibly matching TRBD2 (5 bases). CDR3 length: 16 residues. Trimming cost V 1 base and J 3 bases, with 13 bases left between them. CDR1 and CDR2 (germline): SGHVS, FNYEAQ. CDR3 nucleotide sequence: TGTGCCAGCAGCTTAGGTCCGCAGGCGGGCTACAATGAGCAGTTCTTC. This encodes CASSLGPQAGYNEQFF.

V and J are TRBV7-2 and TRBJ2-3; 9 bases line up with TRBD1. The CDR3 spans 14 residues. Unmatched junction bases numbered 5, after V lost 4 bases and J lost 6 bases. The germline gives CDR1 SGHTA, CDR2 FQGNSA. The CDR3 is CASSSQGAFDTQYF. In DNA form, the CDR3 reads TGTGCCAGCAGCTCACAGGGGGCGTTTGATACGCAGTATTTT.

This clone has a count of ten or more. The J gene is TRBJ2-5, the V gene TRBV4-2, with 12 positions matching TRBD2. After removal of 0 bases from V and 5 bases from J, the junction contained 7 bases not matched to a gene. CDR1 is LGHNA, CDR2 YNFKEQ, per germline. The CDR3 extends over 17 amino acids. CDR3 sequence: CASSQDPASGGVETQYF. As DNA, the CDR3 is TGTGCCAGCAGCCAAGATCCGGCTAGCGGGGGGGTGGAGACCCAGTACTTC.

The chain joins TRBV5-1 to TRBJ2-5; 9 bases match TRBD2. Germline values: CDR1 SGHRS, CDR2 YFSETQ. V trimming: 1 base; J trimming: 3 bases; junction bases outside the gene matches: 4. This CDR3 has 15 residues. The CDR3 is CASSLRASGKETQYF. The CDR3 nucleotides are TGCGCCAGCAGCTTGAGGGCTAGCGGGAAAGAGACCCAGTACTTC.

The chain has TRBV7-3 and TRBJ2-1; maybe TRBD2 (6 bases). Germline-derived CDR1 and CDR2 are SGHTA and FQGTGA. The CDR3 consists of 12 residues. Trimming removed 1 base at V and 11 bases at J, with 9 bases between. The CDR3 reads CASSLMEGKQFF. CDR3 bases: TGTGCCAGCAGCTTAATGGAGGGGAAGCAGTTCTTC.

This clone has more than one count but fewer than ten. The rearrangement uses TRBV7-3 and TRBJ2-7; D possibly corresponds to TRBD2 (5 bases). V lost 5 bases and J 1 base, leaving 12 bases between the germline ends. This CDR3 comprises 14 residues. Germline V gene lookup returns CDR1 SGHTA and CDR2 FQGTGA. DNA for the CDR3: TGTGCCAGCAGCCCGACCGCGGGTTCCTACGAGCAGTACTTC. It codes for CASSPTAGSYEQYF.

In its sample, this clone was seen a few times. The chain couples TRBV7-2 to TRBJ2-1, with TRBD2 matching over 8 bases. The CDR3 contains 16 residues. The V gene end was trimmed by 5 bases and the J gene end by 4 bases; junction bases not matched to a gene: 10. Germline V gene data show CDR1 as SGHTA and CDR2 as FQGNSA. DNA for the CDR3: TGTGCCAGCAGCCTCATCGGCGGGAGGCCTTACAATGAGCAGTTCTTC. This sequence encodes CASSLIGGRPYNEQFF.

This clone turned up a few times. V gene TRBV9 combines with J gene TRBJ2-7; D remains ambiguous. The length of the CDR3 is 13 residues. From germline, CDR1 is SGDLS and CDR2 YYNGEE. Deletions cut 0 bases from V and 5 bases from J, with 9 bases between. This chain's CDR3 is CASSVEPEDEQYF. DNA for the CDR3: TGTGCCAGCAGCGTAGAACCAGAGGACGAGCAGTACTTC.

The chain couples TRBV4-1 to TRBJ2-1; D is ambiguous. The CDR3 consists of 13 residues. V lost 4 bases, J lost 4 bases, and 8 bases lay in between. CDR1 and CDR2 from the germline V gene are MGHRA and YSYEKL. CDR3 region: CASSPDAYNEQFF. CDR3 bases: TGCGCCAGCAGCCCTGATGCATACAATGAGCAGTTCTTC.